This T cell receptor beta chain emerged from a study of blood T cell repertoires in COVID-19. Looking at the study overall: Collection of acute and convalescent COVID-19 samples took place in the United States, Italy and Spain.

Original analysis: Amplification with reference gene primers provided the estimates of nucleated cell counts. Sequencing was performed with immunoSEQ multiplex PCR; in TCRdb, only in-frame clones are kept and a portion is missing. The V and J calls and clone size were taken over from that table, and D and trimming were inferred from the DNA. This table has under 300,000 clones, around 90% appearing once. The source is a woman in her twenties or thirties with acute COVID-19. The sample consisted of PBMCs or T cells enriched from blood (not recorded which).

CDR3 DNA: TGCGCCAGCAGCTTGGACAGTGCGGGGCCTGAAGCTTTCTTT. This encodes CASSLDSAGPEAFF. The V and J genes are TRBV5-1 and TRBJ1-1, with a tentative D call TRBD1 (5 bases). V dropped 0 bases and J dropped 6 bases, with 12 bases sitting between them. Germline assignment: CDR1 SGHRS and CDR2 YFSETQ. CDR3 length: 14 residues.